This entry lists 32 T cell receptor beta chains sequenced from one sample in a study of early T cells in non-severe SARS-CoV-2 infection. TCRdb fed the 5' RACE reads into MiXCR, producing one record per CDR3 protein. The repertoire includes about 50,000 distinct CDR3 sequences, about 6.5% of them detected once, and approximately 2.8% sits in the top ten. This specimen was whole blood, taken at baseline. The receptors originated from an adult who was a healthcare worker with PCR-confirmed SARS-CoV-2 infection or an uninfected control (not recorded which).

In this sample, this clonotype turned up a few times. The V call is TRBV12-3 or TRBV12-4, the J call TRBJ1-1, with a weak D call TRBD1 (5 bases). Trimming took 8 bases from V and 4 from J, leaving 17 bases between them. The CDR3 totals 14 residues. The DNA of the CDR3 is TGTGCCAGCTCTGGAGGGGTCGGTGTCACTGAAGCTTTCTTT. It specifies CASSGGVGVTEAFF.

This clonotype turned up a few times. The gene calls are TRBV12-3 or TRBV12-4 and TRBJ2-2, with TRBD1 matching over 8 bases. The CDR3 is 16 amino acids. Germline trimming cut 6 bases from V and 1 base from J; bases unmatched to any gene: 7. In DNA, the CDR3 is TGTGCCAGCAGCCAAATACAGGGGGTGAACACCGGGGAGCTGTTTTTT. Translation gives CASSQIQGVNTGELFF.

At least ten counts were recorded for this clonotype. CDR3 in amino acids: CASIDSYFSGNTIYF. The CDR3 bases are TGTGCCAGCATCGACAGTTACTTCTCTGGAAACACCATATATTTT. This chain links TRBV12-3 or TRBV12-4 with TRBJ1-3, with D perhaps TRBD1 (5 bases). With 7 bases removed from V and 0 bases from J, the gap between germline ends came to 13 bases. The CDR3 is 15 amino acids.

By share, this clonotype counts as medium-sized (0.01 to 0.1%). The rearrangement joins TRBV7-2 to TRBJ1-1; D gene ambiguous. CDR3 length: 13 amino acids. Germline-derived CDR1 and CDR2 are SGHTA and FQGNSA. V was clipped by 3 bases and J by 4 bases, with 9 bases between them. In nucleotides, the CDR3 is TGTGCCAGCAGCTTTGGGGTAGGCACTGAAGCTTTCTTT. It specifies CASSFGVGTEAFF.

This clonotype has only a few counts. The rearrangement joins TRBV6-5 to TRBJ1-6; D gene unclear. The CDR3 runs 14 residues. Germline CDR1 reads MNHEY; CDR2 reads SVGAGI. V lost 8 bases and J lost 5, with 13 bases in between. The CDR3 loop is CASGPPFNNSPLHF. For the CDR3, the DNA is TGTGCCAGCGGGCCCCCTTTTAATAATTCACCCCTCCACTTT.

This clonotype was counted ten times or more. The CDR3 DNA is TGTGCCAGCAGCTTAGTCAGGAGCTCCTACGAGCAGTACTTC. Translation gives CASSLVRSSYEQYF. The chain links TRBV11-2 to TRBJ2-7; D is undetermined. V was trimmed by 1 base and J by 0 bases, leaving 7 bases between them. The CDR3 has 14 amino acids. In germline, CDR1 is SGHAT, CDR2 FQNNGV.

This clonotype was recorded many times. J is TRBJ2-7 and V is TRBV20-1; D gene ambiguous. V was shortened by 1 base and J by 1 base, with 5 bases between the two germline ends. The CDR3 covers 12 residues. Germline V lookup: CDR1 DFQATT, CDR2 SNEGSKA (reference sequence). The CDR3 loop reads CSARADSYEQYF. In DNA, the CDR3 is TGCAGTGCTAGAGCTGATTCCTACGAGCAGTACTTC.

This clonotype was recorded at least ten times. CDR3 in amino acids: CASSLGRVPPTDTQYF. The DNA of the CDR3 is TGTGCCAGCAGCTTGGGGCGGGTTCCACCCACAGATACGCAGTATTTT. The chain is built from TRBV5-6 and TRBJ2-3; the D gene is possibly TRBD2 (5 bases). The CDR3 runs to 16 residues. In germline, CDR1 is SGHDT, CDR2 YYEEEE. Between the trimmed V and J ends, which lost 0 bases and 2 bases, there was a span of 13 bases. Looking up the rest from reference TRBV5-6 and TRBJ2-3 gives the full variable domain: DAGVTQSPTHLIKTRGQQVTLRCSPKSGHDTVSWYQQALGQGPQFIFQYYEEEERQRGNFPDRFSGHQFPNYSSELNVNALLLGDSALYLCASSLGRVPPTDTQYFGPGTRLTVL.

This clonotype came up many times. The chain couples TRBV25-1 to TRBJ1-1; the D is unclear. Per germline, CDR1 MGHDK and CDR2 SYGVNS. The length of the CDR3 is 12 residues. Trimming shortened V by 6 bases and J by 0 bases, and 5 bases separated the two germline ends. The CDR3 region has the DNA TGTGCCAGCAGGGCGGTGAACACTGAAGCTTTCTTT. Protein: CASRAVNTEAFF.

The table lists this clonotype with many counts. The chain is built from TRBV10-3 and TRBJ2-3; D unresolved. The CDR3 length is 14 residues. Per the germline V gene, CDR1 is ENHRY and CDR2 is SYGVKD. Trimming took 3 bases from V and 0 from J, leaving 7 bases between them. The CDR3 sequence: CAISDLGSTDTQYF. CDR3 nucleotides: TGTGCCATCAGTGATCTCGGGAGCACAGATACGCAGTATTTT.

There are many counts of this clonotype. The rearrangement links TRBV7-6 to TRBJ2-5; unclear D gene. Germline lookup yields CDR1 SGHVS and CDR2 FNYEAQ. V was pared by 1 base and J by 0 bases, with 9 bases between. The CDR3 spans 15 residues. The CDR3 nucleotides read TGTGCCAGCAGCTTAGGAGGCCAGTACCAAGAGACCCAGTACTTC. It specifies CASSLGGQYQETQYF. Full variable domain (rest looked up from reference TRBV7-6 and TRBJ2-5): GAGVSQSPRYKVTKRGQDVALRCDPISGHVSLYWYRQALGQGPEFLTYFNYEAQQDKSGLPNDRFSAERPEGSISTLTIQRTEQRDSAMYRCASSLGGQYQETQYFGPGTRLLVL.

The chain combines TRBV7-8 with TRBJ2-3, with 7 bases aligning to TRBD1. Per the germline V gene, CDR1 is SGHVS and CDR2 is FQNEAQ. The CDR3 has 15 amino acids. Trimming took 2 bases from V and 6 from J; bases not matched to a gene: 8. CDR3 bases: TGTGCCAGCAGCTTAAGAGGGGGCCCGTACGATACGCAGTATTTT. Translating it yields CASSLRGGPYDTQYF.

The table lists this clonotype with many counts. The V gene is TRBV6-2 or TRBV6-3, the J gene TRBJ2-7; D possibly corresponds to TRBD1 (6 bases). This CDR3 is 13 amino acids long. Trimming took 2 bases from V and 2 from J, leaving 7 bases between them. Germline V gene sequence: CDR1 MNHEY, CDR2 SVGEGT. CDR3 nucleotides: TGTGCCAGCAGTTACGGGGGCACCTACGAGCAGTACTTC. As protein: CASSYGGTYEQYF.

This clonotype was counted ten times or more. The CDR3 DNA sequence: TGTGCCAGCAGCCAAAGACCCGACTCCTACGAGCAGTACTTC. Its translation: CASSQRPDSYEQYF. The rearrangement joins TRBV7-2 to TRBJ2-7; unclear D gene. CDR3 size: 14 residues. In germline, CDR1 is SGHTA, CDR2 FQGNSA. Deletions cut 5 bases from V and 0 bases from J, with 11 bases between.

This clonotype was seen a handful of times. The rearrangement joins TRBV7-2 to TRBJ2-2, with 8 bases aligning to TRBD1. Germline CDR1 is SGHTA and CDR2 is FQGNSA. V lost 2 bases to trimming and J lost 1 base; unmatched junction nucleotides: 9. The CDR3 contains 18 residues. CDR3 residues: CASSLYVRGLRNTGELFF. The CDR3 bases are TGTGCCAGCAGCTTATATGTCAGGGGGCTTCGGAACACCGGGGAGCTGTTTTTT.

This clonotype has at least ten counts. The chain combines TRBV30 with TRBJ2-7, with D perhaps TRBD2 (6 bases). CDR3 length equals 12 residues. Germline V CDR1 and CDR2: GTSNPN, SVGIG (reference sequence). Between the trimmed V and J ends, which lost 2 bases and 4 bases, there was a span of 9 bases. CDR3 sequence reads: CAWSPRGYEQYF. DNA for the CDR3: TGTGCCTGGAGTCCCCGGGGGTACGAGCAGTACTTC. Using reference TRBV30 and TRBJ2-7 for the parts outside the CDR3, the full variable domain is SQTIHQWPATLVQPVGSPLSLECTVEGTSNPNLYWYRQAAGRGLQLLFYSVGIGQISSEVPQNLSASRPQDRQFILSSKKLLLSDSGFYLCAWSPRGYEQYFGPGTRLTVT.

This clonotype was picked up many times. This chain links TRBV14 with TRBJ1-1; maybe TRBD1 (5 bases). V lost 3 bases, J lost 0 bases, and 8 bases lay in between. The CDR3 length is 14 residues. Germline assignment: CDR1 SGHDN and CDR2 FVKESK. The CDR3: CASSQGLMNTEAFF. The CDR3 DNA reads as TGTGCCAGCAGCCAGGGACTTATGAACACTGAAGCTTTCTTT.

This clonotype has more than one count but fewer than ten. The V gene is TRBV5-4, the J gene TRBJ1-4; TRBD1 is a possible D gene (5 bases). Germline CDR1 and CDR2: SGHNT and YYREEE (reference sequence). Trimming shortened V by 4 bases and J by 6 bases, and 16 bases separated the two germline ends. CDR3 size: 15 residues. CDR3 region: CASSRDQGVDEKLFF. The CDR3 DNA sequence: TGTGCCAGCAGCCGGGACCAGGGAGTGGATGAAAAACTGTTTTTT.

This clonotype was recorded at least ten times. The chain employs TRBV20-1 and TRBJ2-2; TRBD2 aligns across 7 bases. CDR1 and CDR2 (germline): DFQATT, SNEGSKA (reference sequence). The trim removed 6 bases at V and 6 bases at J, leaving 4 bases unmatched. The CDR3 spans 12 residues. Written as DNA, the CDR3 is TGCAGTGCCCGAGGACTAGCCGGGGAGCTGTTTTTT. Its translation: CSARGLAGELFF.

This clonotype was counted many times. The CDR3: CASSREMGELSLNEQFF. The CDR3 coding sequence is TGTGCCAGCAGCCGCGAAATGGGGGAACTCAGTCTTAATGAGCAGTTCTTC. The chain uses TRBV3-1 and TRBJ2-1; either TRBD1 or TRBD2 may fit D (5 bases each). Trimming left V 4 bases short and J 7 bases short, with 23 bases between. Germline V CDR1 and CDR2: LGHDT, YNNKEL (reference sequence). CDR3 size: 17 residues.

In this sample, this clonotype turned up a few times. This chain links TRBV4-3 with TRBJ2-3; D ambiguous. The CDR3 covers 14 residues. Trimming took 0 bases from V and 1 from J, leaving 5 bases between them. In germline, CDR1 is LGHNA, CDR2 YSLEER. CDR3 sequence: CASSQERGTDTQYF. In DNA form, the CDR3 reads TGCGCCAGCAGCCAAGAAAGGGGCACAGATACGCAGTATTTT.

This clonotype has just a few counts. J is TRBJ1-1 and V is TRBV7-2, with D possibly being TRBD1 (5 bases). Looked up from germline, CDR1 is SGHTA and CDR2 is FQGNSA. The germline V and J ends were trimmed by 5 bases and 8 bases, with 15 bases remaining between them. This CDR3 region has 13 residues. The CDR3 region is CASSLNRGDEAFF. The CDR3 nucleotides read TGTGCCAGCAGCCTGAACCGGGGGGACGAAGCTTTCTTT.

Ten or more counts support this clonotype. The chain carries TRBV28 and TRBJ2-2, with D unclear. Trimming stripped 2 bases from V and 7 bases from J, with 5 bases between. This CDR3 comprises 12 residues. Per germline, CDR1 MDHEN and CDR2 SYDVKM. CDR3 region: CASSLSYGELFF. The CDR3 nucleotides are TGTGCCAGCAGTTTAAGCTACGGGGAGCTGTTTTTT.

The genes are TRBV6-2 or TRBV6-3 and TRBJ1-2; perhaps TRBD1 as D (5 bases). Per the germline V gene, CDR1 is MNHEY and CDR2 is SVGEGT. The CDR3 is 17 residues long. The V end was cut by 2 bases, the J end by 2 bases, with 18 bases between. The CDR3 protein is CASSYKIGAGSNYGYTF. CDR3 DNA: TGTGCCAGCAGTTACAAAATAGGGGCTGGATCAAACTATGGCTACACCTTC.

This clonotype was seen ten or more times. This chain joins TRBV12-3 or TRBV12-4 and TRBJ2-1; possibly TRBD1 for D (5 bases). V gave up 2 bases and J gave up 4 bases, with 15 bases separating them. This CDR3 comprises 16 residues. In DNA, the CDR3 is TGTGCCAGCAGTTTATCCGCCAGGGCAACTTACAATGAGCAGTTCTTC. It specifies CASSLSARATYNEQFF.

This clonotype was observed a few times. This chain links TRBV7-2 with TRBJ2-7; 8 bases are a match to TRBD1. Germline assignment: CDR1 SGHTA and CDR2 FQGNSA. Trimming removed 1 base from V and 1 base from J; junction bases left unmatched: 6. This CDR3 has 16 residues. In DNA, the CDR3 is TGTGCCAGCAGCTTAGATGTCGGGACAGGTTCCTACGAGCAGTACTTC. It codes for CASSLDVGTGSYEQYF.

The gene calls are TRBV20-1 and TRBJ2-5; unclear D gene. Trimming took 5 bases from V and 2 from J, leaving 15 bases between them. The CDR3 consists of 14 residues. CDR1 and CDR2 from the germline V gene are DFQATT and SNEGSKA (reference sequence). The CDR3 loop reads CSAPPIFGQETQYF. CDR3 nucleotide sequence: TGCAGTGCTCCACCCATTTTCGGGCAAGAGACCCAGTACTTC.

This clonotype was detected many times. V gene TRBV5-6 combines with J gene TRBJ2-7, with 8 positions matching TRBD1. Looked up from germline, CDR1 is SGHDT and CDR2 is YYEEEE. V was clipped by 4 bases and J by 11 bases; unmatched bases: 11. CDR3 size: 13 residues. The CDR3 sequence is CASSRPGQAKEYF. In DNA form, the CDR3 reads TGTGCCAGCAGCCGGCCGGGACAGGCCAAGGAGTACTTC. Using reference TRBV5-6 and TRBJ2-7 for the parts outside the CDR3, the full variable domain is DAGVTQSPTHLIKTRGQQVTLRCSPKSGHDTVSWYQQALGQGPQFIFQYYEEEERQRGNFPDRFSGHQFPNYSSELNVNALLLGDSALYLCASSRPGQAKEYFGPGTRLTVT.

The genes are TRBV10-3 and TRBJ2-7; a weak D match, TRBD2 (5 bases). The CDR3 spans 14 residues. The V gene's germline CDR1 is ENHRY and CDR2 SYGVKD. V dropped 0 bases and J dropped 5 bases, with 11 bases sitting between them. The CDR3 protein is CAISESGATHEQYF. The CDR3 DNA sequence: TGTGCCATCAGTGAGTCGGGAGCTACCCACGAGCAGTACTTC.

This clonotype appeared many times. CDR3 sequence (DNA): TGCGCCAGCAGCCAGGGCCGGACCCTCTATGGCTACACCTTC. Translating gives CASSQGRTLYGYTF. The chain joins TRBV4-3 to TRBJ1-2; D gene unclear. The CDR3 extends over 14 amino acids. The V end lost 3 bases, the J end lost 4 bases, and 12 bases lay between the germline ends. Looked up from germline, CDR1 is LGHNA and CDR2 is YSLEER.

There are many counts of this clonotype. The rearrangement uses TRBV6-6 and TRBJ2-1; the D call may be TRBD1 or TRBD2 (5 bases each). CDR3 length: 14 residues. The ends were cut back, 0 bases at V and 10 bases at J, with 13 bases in the middle. Looked up from germline, CDR1 is MNHNY and CDR2 is SVGAGI (reference sequence). The CDR3 sequence: CASSYSGGPTEQFF. The CDR3 DNA sequence: TGTGCCAGCAGTTACTCTGGGGGACCGACCGAGCAGTTCTTC.

Here the CDR3 reads CASSFGLAGGKTQYF. The CDR3 DNA is TGTGCCAGCAGTTTCGGACTAGCGGGAGGAAAGACCCAGTACTTC. This chain connects TRBV12-3 or TRBV12-4 to TRBJ2-5; 14 nucleotides match TRBD2. This CDR3 is 15 amino acids long. With 3 bases clipped from V and 6 bases from J, the junction kept 3 bases outside the gene matches.